This passage covers 32 T cell receptor beta chains from one sample sequenced in a study of cytomegalovirus exposure and HLA in healthy donors. Libraries were prepared by immunoSEQ multiplex PCR; TCRdb keeps only in-frame clonotypes and omits some of them. This sample carries 200,000 to 250,000 clones, 65% to 85% of them seen once, and the ten largest clones take around 15%. Sequencing used PBMCs. These receptors were taken from a woman in her thirties in good health and CMV-seropositive.

The table lists this clone with a few counts. The chain has TRBV25-1 and TRBJ2-3; no reliable D call. The CDR3 covers 12 residues. CDR1 is MGHDK, CDR2 SYGVNS, per germline. With 4 bases removed from V and 4 bases from J, the gap between germline ends came to 6 bases. The CDR3: CASSGYPDTQYF. The CDR3 nucleotides read TGTGCCAGCAGTGGATATCCAGATACGCAGTATTTT.

The chain joins TRBV7-2 to TRBJ2-7, with D perhaps being TRBD1 or TRBD2 (5 bases each). Germline CDR1 SGHTA, CDR2 FQGNSA. The ends were cut back, 5 bases at V and 6 bases at J, with 20 bases in the middle. This CDR3 spans 15 amino acids. The CDR3 reads CASSTPGTRGGEQYF. The CDR3, as DNA: TGTGCCAGCAGCACTCCCGGGACCAGAGGCGGCGAGCAGTACTTC.

The chain uses TRBV11-2 and TRBJ1-1; D gene unclear. Trimming removed 5 bases from V and 3 bases from J, with 16 bases in between. Germline loops: CDR1 SGHAT, CDR2 FQNNGV. The CDR3 is 15 residues long. Here the CDR3 DNA reads TGTGCCAGCAGCCTCCATCCGGTAGGAGACACTGAAGCTTTCTTT. It is translated as CASSLHPVGDTEAFF.

The rearrangement links TRBV6-5 to TRBJ2-1; D remains unclear. V lost 5 bases and J 5 bases, leaving 7 bases between the germline ends. The CDR3 contains 12 residues. Germline lookup yields CDR1 MNHEY and CDR2 SVGAGI. CDR3 region: CASSRSNNEQFF. CDR3 nucleotides: TGTGCCAGCAGTCGTAGTAACAATGAGCAGTTCTTC.

This chain uses TRBV7-8 with TRBJ1-5; 10 bases fit TRBD1. The trim removed 1 base at V and 6 bases at J, leaving 15 bases unmatched. This CDR3 has 19 residues. Germline V gene sequence: CDR1 SGHVS, CDR2 FQNEAQ. The CDR3, as DNA: TGTGCCAGCAGCTTAGAAAGGATCGTCCGGGACAGGGGTAGTCAGCCCCAGCATTTT. Protein sequence: CASSLERIVRDRGSQPQHF.

The chain joins TRBV6-1 to TRBJ2-1; unclear D gene. The V gene's germline CDR1 is MNHNS and CDR2 SASEGT. This CDR3 has 11 amino acids. Trimming stripped 8 bases from V and 0 bases from J, with 2 bases between. CDR3 bases: TGTGCCAGCGGCTCCTACAATGAGCAGTTCTTC. It specifies CASGSYNEQFF.

The rearrangement uses TRBV11-2 and TRBJ2-7; TRBD2 matches at 8 bases. J lost 1 base, V lost 1 base, and 6 bases had no gene match. CDR3 size: 16 residues. In germline, CDR1 is SGHAT, CDR2 FQNNGV. The CDR3 DNA follows: TGTGCCAGCAGCTTAGTTTTCGGGAGGGGGTCCTACGAGCAGTACTTC. This translates into CASSLVFGRGSYEQYF.

V and J are TRBV4-1 and TRBJ1-1, with D unresolved. In germline, CDR1 is MGHRA, CDR2 YSYEKL. The V end lost 0 bases, the J end lost 0 bases, and 14 bases lay between the germline ends. The CDR3 sequence is 17 residues long. CDR3 in DNA: TGCGCCAGCAGCCAAGATCCGGGCTTGAACATGAACACTGAAGCTTTCTTT. Amino acid sequence: CASSQDPGLNMNTEAFF.

The chain carries TRBV28 and TRBJ2-3; D gene unclear. There are 11 residues in the CDR3. The V end was cut by 6 bases, the J end by 2 bases, with 3 bases between. Germline V lookup: CDR1 MDHEN, CDR2 SYDVKM. CDR3 region: CASRFTDTQYF. The CDR3 bases are TGTGCCAGCAGATTCACAGATACGCAGTATTTT.

The rearrangement links TRBV30 to TRBJ1-1; D is possibly TRBD1 (6 bases). Germline lookup yields CDR1 GTSNPN and CDR2 SVGIG (reference sequence). CDR3 length equals 13 residues. Trimming took off 5 bases at V and 1 base at J, with 11 bases between the two ends. The DNA for the CDR3 is TGTGCCTGGGCGACAGGACCGAACACTGAAGCTTTCTTT. The encoded protein is CAWATGPNTEAFF.

The chain recombines TRBV4-3 with TRBJ1-1; D gene uncertain. CDR3 length: 15 residues. From germline, CDR1 is LGHNA and CDR2 YSLEER. V dropped 0 bases and J dropped 0 bases, with 8 bases sitting between them. CDR3 loop: CASSQEPGMNTEAFF. In nucleotides, the CDR3 is TGCGCCAGCAGCCAAGAACCCGGAATGAACACTGAAGCTTTCTTT.

The gene calls are TRBV7-8 and TRBJ2-1; 7 bases map to TRBD2. CDR3 length equals 15 residues. Unmatched junction bases numbered 11, after V lost 1 base and J lost 11 bases. Germline-derived CDR1 and CDR2 are SGHVS and FQNEAQ. CDR3 in DNA: TGTGCCAGCAGCTTAGATTATGTAGGCGGGAGACAGCAGTTCTTC. Translation gives CASSLDYVGGRQQFF. The whole variable domain, filled in from reference TRBV7-8 and TRBJ2-1, reads GAGVSQSPRYKVAKRGQDVALRCDPISGHVSLFWYQQALGQGPEFLTYFQNEAQLDKSGLPSDRFFAERPEGSVSTLKIQRTQQEDSAVYLCASSLDYVGGRQQFFGPGTRLTVL.

The chain carries TRBV6-1 and TRBJ1-2, with no clear D. Germline CDR1 is MNHNS and CDR2 is SASEGT. V was clipped by 2 bases and J by 4 bases, with 5 bases between them. The CDR3 covers 12 residues. CDR3 DNA: TGTGCCAGCAGTGAATCTCTCTATGGCTACACCTTC. Translated, it gives CASSESLYGYTF.

This chain links TRBV27 with TRBJ2-3; no clear D gene. With 5 bases removed from V and 3 bases from J, the gap between germline ends came to 3 bases. This CDR3 comprises 11 residues. Germline CDR1 reads MNHEY; CDR2 reads SMNVEV (reference sequence). For the CDR3, the DNA is TGTGCCAGCAGTCAGACAGATACGCAGTATTTT. This codes for CASSQTDTQYF.

The chain couples TRBV18 to TRBJ2-6; no reliable D call. The CDR3 runs 15 residues. CDR1 KGHSH and CDR2 LQKENI come from the germline V gene. V was trimmed by 0 bases and J by 0 bases, leaving 3 bases between them. CDR3 in DNA: TGTGCCAGCTCACCACCGACCTCTGGGGCCAACGTCCTGACTTTC. This translates into CASSPPTSGANVLTF.

The chain uses TRBV5-6 and TRBJ2-7, with D possibly being TRBD2 (6 bases). The CDR3 length is 13 residues. CDR1 and CDR2 from the germline V gene are SGHDT and YYEEEE. Trimming cost V 1 base and J 4 bases, with 9 bases left between them. CDR3 region: CASSLTSSYEQYF. The CDR3 DNA is TGTGCCAGCAGCTTGACTAGCTCATACGAGCAGTACTTC.

The gene calls are TRBV30 and TRBJ2-5; TRBD2 is a possible D gene (5 bases). This CDR3 contains 15 residues. Germline CDR1 is GTSNPN and CDR2 is SVGIG (reference sequence). Trimming removed 1 base at V and 2 bases at J, with 14 bases between. CDR3 coding DNA: TGTGCCTGGAGTGAGGGCGGGTGGGAACAAGAGACCCAGTACTTC. It codes for CAWSEGGWEQETQYF.

This clone was recorded only once. The chain uses TRBV7-3 and TRBJ2-3, with D possibly TRBD2 on 6 matching bases. Between the trimmed V and J ends, which lost 6 bases and 0 bases, there was a span of 10 bases. Germline-derived CDR1 and CDR2 are SGHTA and FQGTGA. CDR3 length: 14 residues. The CDR3 nucleotides read TGTGCCAGCAGTAGCGGTATGAGCACAGATACGCAGTATTTT. Translating gives CASSSGMSTDTQYF.

The chain employs TRBV27 and TRBJ1-1, with D tentatively TRBD1 (6 bases). Trimming took off 6 bases at V and 9 bases at J, with 17 bases between the two ends. Per germline, CDR1 MNHEY and CDR2 SMNVEV (reference sequence). The CDR3 runs to 13 residues. The CDR3 here is CASSYRDNLKAFF. The CDR3 nucleotides read TGTGCCAGCAGCTACCGGGACAACCTCAAAGCTTTCTTT.

The rearrangement uses TRBV7-9 and TRBJ1-2; D is possibly TRBD1 (5 bases). V was trimmed by 8 bases and J by 7 bases, leaving 23 bases between them. The germline V gene encodes CDR1 SEHNR and CDR2 FQNEAQ (reference sequence). The CDR3 length is 15 residues. The CDR3 reads CASRGRATAGGGYTF. The CDR3 DNA follows: TGTGCCAGCCGTGGCCGGGCCACGGCTGGGGGTGGCTACACCTTC. Drawing the rest from reference TRBV7-9 and TRBJ1-2, the complete variable domain is DTGVSQNPRHKITKRGQNVTFRCDPISEHNRLYWYRQTLGQGPEFLTYFQNEAQLEKSRLLSDRFSAERPKGSFSTLEIQRTEQGDSAMYLCASRGRATAGGGYTFGSGTRLTVV.

This chain connects TRBV23-1 to TRBJ1-2; 7 bases map to TRBD1. TRBV23-1 is annotated as an ORF whose role is uncertain. CDR3 length equals 16 residues. Germline trimming cut 6 bases from V and 1 base from J; bases unmatched to any gene: 11. The CDR3 is CASRSQQGNLNYGYTF. CDR3 nucleotides: TGCGCCAGCAGGTCTCAACAGGGGAACCTTAACTATGGCTACACCTTC.

This rearrangement joins TRBV27 to TRBJ2-7, with D perhaps matching TRBD1 or TRBD2 (6 bases each). The germline V gene encodes CDR1 MNHEY and CDR2 SMNVEV (reference sequence). V was trimmed by 6 bases and J by 0 bases, leaving 15 bases between them. The CDR3 consists of 15 residues. The CDR3 nucleotides are TGTGCCAGCAGCGTATTCAGGGGAGGCTCCTACGAGCAGTACTTC. This encodes CASSVFRGGSYEQYF.

This clone was picked up one time. The chain uses TRBV27 and TRBJ2-3, with D possibly being TRBD1 (5 bases). Deletions cut 5 bases from V and 7 bases from J, with 16 bases between. The CDR3 runs to 14 residues. Per germline, CDR1 MNHEY and CDR2 SMNVEV (reference sequence). The CDR3 loop is CASSPTPDTYTQYF. Written as DNA, the CDR3 is TGTGCCAGCAGTCCAACCCCGGACACTTATACGCAGTATTTT.

The chain links TRBV5-1 to TRBJ1-2; perhaps TRBD1 as D (5 bases). This CDR3 has 14 residues. V was pared by 4 bases and J by 4 bases, with 14 bases between. Germline V gene data show CDR1 as SGHRS and CDR2 as YFSETQ. CDR3 region: CASSAETETYGYTF. In nucleotides, the CDR3 is TGCGCCAGCAGCGCCGAGACAGAGACCTATGGCTACACCTTC.

V gene TRBV5-1 combines with J gene TRBJ2-7; the match to TRBD1 covers 9 bases. The CDR3 is 14 amino acids. CDR1 SGHRS and CDR2 YFSETQ come from the germline V gene. Trimming at V came to 6 bases and at J to 4 bases, leaving 8 bases not matched to a gene. The CDR3 nucleotides are TGCGCCAGCAACCCGGGACAGGGCCAGTACGAGCAGTACTTC. Translating it yields CASNPGQGQYEQYF.

The chain joins TRBV18 to TRBJ2-7, with D possibly being TRBD1 or TRBD2 (5 bases each). This CDR3 has 14 residues. Per germline, CDR1 KGHSH and CDR2 LQKENI. V lost 6 bases and J 6 bases, leaving 18 bases between the germline ends. Here the CDR3 reads CASSRADRQTEQYF. The CDR3 DNA is TGTGCCAGCTCGAGGGCTGACAGACAAACCGAGCAGTACTTC.

The V call is TRBV7-2, the J call TRBJ2-1; 7 bases match TRBD2. The V and J ends lost 3 bases and 3 bases, in that order; junction bases with no gene match: 2. The length of the CDR3 is 14 residues. Germline CDR1 reads SGHTA; CDR2 reads FQGNSA. CDR3 sequence (DNA): TGTGCCAGCAGCTTCGGCGGGAGCTACAATGAGCAGTTCTTC. Protein: CASSFGGSYNEQFF.

This chain uses TRBV19 with TRBJ1-5, with a weak D call TRBD1 (6 bases). The length of the CDR3 is 18 residues. V was clipped by 8 bases and J by 0 bases, with 23 bases between them. The germline V gene encodes CDR1 LNHDA and CDR2 SQIVND (reference sequence). The chain's CDR3 is CASGDTTLAWGSNQPQHF. CDR3 in DNA: TGTGCCAGTGGGGACACGACCTTAGCTTGGGGTAGCAATCAGCCCCAGCATTTT.

V usage is TRBV6-1 and J usage is TRBJ2-4; no definite D call. CDR1 is MNHNS, CDR2 SASEGT, per germline. The CDR3 is 14 amino acids. V lost 6 bases and J 4 bases, leaving 13 bases between the germline ends. CDR3 bases: TGTGCCAGCAGGCGTGGCCCCTCAAAAAACATTCAGTACTTC. This codes for CASRRGPSKNIQYF.

The genes are TRBV20-1 and TRBJ1-1; D gene uncertain. The germline V gene encodes CDR1 DFQATT and CDR2 SNEGSKA (reference sequence). CDR3 length equals 11 residues. V lost 7 bases and J 1 base, leaving 7 bases between the germline ends. CDR3 nucleotide sequence: TGCAGTGGGCAGGAGAACACTGAAGCTTTCTTT. This encodes CSGQENTEAFF.

This clone was recorded only once. This chain joins TRBV9 and TRBJ1-5; D not certain. The CDR3 is made up of 16 amino acids. The V end was cut by 0 bases, the J end by 2 bases, with 12 bases between. CDR1 and CDR2 from the germline V gene are SGDLS and YYNGEE. The CDR3 loop is CASSVGGNGGNQPQHF. In DNA form, the CDR3 reads TGTGCCAGCAGCGTAGGAGGAAATGGTGGCAATCAGCCCCAGCATTTT.

The V gene is TRBV11-1, the J gene TRBJ2-7; TRBD1 might be the D (6 bases). The CDR3 covers 15 residues. Germline V gene data show CDR1 as SGHAT and CDR2 as FQDESV (reference sequence). The V gene lost 2 bases and the J gene lost 3 bases, with 14 bases spanning the gap. This CDR3 reads CASSLPRGQYYEQYF. The CDR3 region has the DNA TGTGCCAGCAGCTTACCCCGTGGACAGTACTACGAGCAGTACTTC.